This T cell receptor (beta chain) stems from a study of blood T cell repertoires in COVID-19. V was shortened by 1 base and J by 0 bases, with 10 bases between the two germline ends. The CDR3 runs 15 residues. Germline values: CDR1 SGHRS, CDR2 YFSETQ. TCRdb's table, derived via immunoSEQ multiplex PCR, lists solely in-frame clones and lacks some. The sample lists about 160,000 clones; approximately 80% were seen once. This chain uses TRBV5-1 with TRBJ1-2; D remains unclear. This TCR was recovered from a man aged 40-49 years who had recovered from COVID-19. Sequencing input: PBMCs or T cells enriched from blood (not recorded which). The CDR3 sequence: CASSLRLEANYGYTF. CDR3 coding DNA: TGCGCCAGCAGCTTGCGGTTAGAAGCTAACTATGGCTACACCTTC.